The 26 T cell receptor beta chains below come from one sample, sequenced in a study of shared clonotypes between healthy human individuals. Sequencing used immunoSEQ multiplex PCR; TCRdb keeps in-frame clones, though not all of them. The sample shows 2 million or so clones, roughly 94% of them seen only once. CD8 cells regarded as naive lacked CD45RO, were positively chosen for CCR7, and omitted terminally differentiated effector memory CD45RA+ cells. The sequencing input was naive CD8+ T cells sorted from blood. All receptors come from a man in his late teens or twenties in good health.

The chain uses TRBV19 and TRBJ2-3; D possibly uses TRBD1 or TRBD2 (5 bases each). Germline CDR1 reads LNHDA; CDR2 reads SQIVND (reference sequence). CDR3 length equals 13 residues. Trimming pared 4 bases from V and 6 bases from J, leaving 11 bases between. The CDR3: CASSTIGEDTQYF. As DNA, the CDR3 is TGTGCCAGTAGTACGATAGGGGAGGATACGCAGTATTTT.

Turning to this clone: Other DNA sequences in this specimen translate into the identical CDR3. The rearrangement links TRBV5-4 to TRBJ2-7, with TRBD2 matching over 11 bases. The V gene's germline CDR1 is SGHNT and CDR2 YYREEE (reference sequence). The CDR3 has 15 residues. V shed 2 bases and J 2 bases; nucleotides not matched to a gene: 3. This CDR3 is CASSFTSGSTYEQYF. The CDR3 DNA reads TGTGCCAGCAGCTTCACTAGCGGGAGCACCTACGAGCAGTACTTC.

The rearrangement uses TRBV27 and TRBJ2-7, with 10 bases lining up with TRBD2. The CDR3 has 16 residues. The germline V gene has CDR1 MNHEY and CDR2 SMNVEV (reference sequence). The trim removed 6 bases at V and 1 base at J, leaving 9 bases unmatched. CDR3 nucleotide sequence: TGTGCCAGCAGCCCCTCTAGCGGGAGATTGTCCTACGAGCAGTACTTC. It specifies CASSPSSGRLSYEQYF.

The chain employs TRBV10-3 and TRBJ1-6; D is possibly TRBD1 (6 bases). From germline, CDR1 is ENHRY and CDR2 SYGVKD. Trimming took 8 bases from V and 5 from J, leaving 16 bases between them. The CDR3 sequence is 15 residues long. CDR3 protein: CAIGTQGLNNSPLHF. The CDR3, as DNA: TGTGCCATCGGGACACAGGGATTGAATAATTCACCCCTCCACTTT.

The chain couples TRBV4-1 to TRBJ1-2; no reliable D call. The V gene lost 0 bases and the J gene lost 8 bases, with 19 bases spanning the gap. From germline, CDR1 is MGHRA and CDR2 YSYEKL. This CDR3 has 16 residues. Here the CDR3 reads CASSQDPPIDLRGYTF. The CDR3 nucleotides read TGCGCCAGCAGCCAAGACCCTCCCATCGACTTGAGGGGCTACACCTTC.

The rearrangement joins TRBV6-4 to TRBJ2-5; 8 nucleotides line up with TRBD2. Germline CDR1 MRHNA, CDR2 SNTAGT. V shed 6 bases, J shed 5 bases, and the junction held 11 bases outside the gene matches. This CDR3 comprises 15 residues. Here the CDR3 reads CASRILAAYVETQYF. Written as DNA, the CDR3 is TGTGCCAGCAGAATACTAGCGGCGTACGTCGAGACCCAGTACTTC.

In DNA form, the CDR3 reads TGTGCTAGAGGCCGCCCGGGGGGCAGGGGGGGCTGGGTTCCTGGGGCCAACGTCCTGACTTTC. Amino acid sequence: CARGRPGGRGGWVPGANVLTF. The genes are TRBV12-5 and TRBJ2-6; tentatively, D is TRBD1 or TRBD2 (7 bases each). Trimming shortened V by 9 bases and J by 2 bases, and 32 bases separated the two germline ends. The CDR3 contains 21 residues. Per germline, CDR1 LGHNT and CDR2 FRNRAP. Combining the CDR3 with reference TRBV12-5 and TRBJ2-6 gives the whole variable domain DARVTQTPRHKVTEMGQEVTMRCQPILGHNTVFWYRQTMMQGLELLAYFRNRAPLDDSGMPKDRFSAEMPDATLATLKIQPSEPRDSAVYFCARGRPGGRGGWVPGANVLTFGAGSRLTVL.

The rearrangement uses TRBV9 and TRBJ2-3, with D tentatively TRBD1 (6 bases). The CDR3 is 15 amino acids. CDR1 and CDR2 from the germline V gene are SGDLS and YYNGEE. The ends were cut back, 5 bases at V and 7 bases at J, with 20 bases in the middle. CDR3 sequence reads: CASRRDTSLAYTQYF. CDR3 nucleotide sequence: TGTGCCAGCAGAAGGGACACGTCCTTGGCGTATACGCAGTATTTT.

The gene calls are TRBV5-1 and TRBJ1-2; maybe TRBD1 (5 bases). Germline CDR1 and CDR2: SGHRS and YFSETQ. V dropped 0 bases and J dropped 4 bases, with 13 bases sitting between them. This CDR3 contains 15 residues. The CDR3 here is CASSLAGAAGYGYTF. The DNA for the CDR3 is TGCGCCAGCAGCTTGGCCGGGGCGGCGGGCTATGGCTACACCTTC.

The chain joins TRBV7-9 to TRBJ2-1, with D uncertain. Germline lookup yields CDR1 SEHNR and CDR2 FQNEAQ (reference sequence). Trimming shortened V by 5 bases and J by 0 bases, and 17 bases separated the two germline ends. This CDR3 has 17 amino acids. CDR3 loop: CASSPYSGSSSYNEQFF. CDR3 coding DNA: TGTGCCAGCAGCCCTTACTCCGGGTCGAGCTCCTACAATGAGCAGTTCTTC.

This chain connects TRBV5-1 to TRBJ1-4; TRBD1 aligns across 10 bases. The J segment lost 9 bases and the V segment lost 6 bases, leaving 11 bases of the junction unmatched. Germline lookup yields CDR1 SGHRS and CDR2 YFSETQ. The CDR3 is made up of 15 amino acids. DNA for the CDR3: TGCGCCAGCACCGCCTCCGGGACAGGGGAGAAAAAACTGTTTTTT. Translation gives CASTASGTGEKKLFF.

The chain uses TRBV5-1 and TRBJ2-7, with D unresolved. V dropped 5 bases and J dropped 2 bases, with 14 bases sitting between them. CDR1 SGHRS and CDR2 YFSETQ come from the germline V gene. This CDR3 is built from 14 residues. CDR3 protein: CASSSYDLAYEQYF. The DNA of the CDR3 is TGCGCCAGCAGTTCCTACGATTTAGCCTACGAGCAGTACTTC.

In this sample, this clone turned up once. This chain joins TRBV19 and TRBJ1-6, with 10 bases matching TRBD1. The germline gives CDR1 LNHDA, CDR2 SQIVND (reference sequence). V lost 8 bases to trimming and J lost 6 bases; unmatched junction nucleotides: 13. This CDR3 is built from 17 residues. This chain's CDR3 is CASSGQGIPKGNSPLHF. For the CDR3, the DNA is TGTGCCAGTTCGGGACAGGGGATACCGAAGGGTAATTCACCCCTCCACTTT. The full variable domain, rest sourced from reference TRBV19 and TRBJ1-6, is DGGITQSPKYLFRKEGQNVTLSCEQNLNHDAMYWYRQDPGQGLRLIYYSQIVNDFQKGDIAEGYSVSREKKESFPLTVTSAQKNPTAFYLCASSGQGIPKGNSPLHFGNGTRLTVT.

The chain is built from TRBV29-1 and TRBJ1-2; D is uncertain. The CDR3 spans 10 residues. Germline-derived CDR1 and CDR2 are SQVTM and ANQGSEA. Here the CDR3 DNA reads TGCATCGACCCGGGCTATGGCTACACCTTC. Amino acids: CIDPGYGYTF.

This chain connects TRBV11-2 to TRBJ1-1; a possible D gene is TRBD1 (5 bases). CDR3 length: 16 amino acids. V gave up 5 bases and J gave up 1 base, with 17 bases separating them. Germline loops: CDR1 SGHAT, CDR2 FQNNGV. CDR3 region: CASSPTHRRGNTEAFF. The CDR3 DNA is TGTGCCAGCAGCCCGACCCACAGAAGGGGGAACACTGAAGCTTTCTTT.

The CDR3 region has the DNA TGTGCCAGCAGCCAAGGGACTAGCGGGGACCAAGAGACCCAGTACTTC. It translates to CASSQGTSGDQETQYF. The rearrangement joins TRBV9 to TRBJ2-5, with 13 bases fitting TRBD2. Germline CDR1 and CDR2: SGDLS and YYNGEE. V lost 4 bases to trimming and J lost 0 bases; unmatched junction nucleotides: 3. The CDR3 is 16 amino acids.

This rearrangement joins TRBV9 to TRBJ2-2; D possibly matches TRBD1 or TRBD2 (6 bases each). In germline, CDR1 is SGDLS, CDR2 YYNGEE. This CDR3 has 14 residues. V lost 4 bases to trimming and J lost 4 bases, with 11 bases between them. CDR3 protein: CASSQGGGTGELFF. Written as DNA, the CDR3 is TGTGCCAGCAGCCAAGGAGGGGGCACCGGGGAGCTGTTTTTT.

This clone was observed many times. The V gene is TRBV7-9, the J gene TRBJ2-2; D gene ambiguous. The CDR3 has 11 residues. Germline V CDR1 and CDR2: SEHNR, FQNEAQ (reference sequence). V was cut by 8 bases and J by 7 bases, with 8 bases left in between. For the CDR3, the DNA is TGTGCCAGCCACAAGGTCGGGGAGCTGTTTTTT. Protein sequence: CASHKVGELFF. The entire variable domain, with the rest obtained from reference TRBV7-9 and TRBJ2-2, is as follows: DTGVSQNPRHKITKRGQNVTFRCDPISEHNRLYWYRQTLGQGPEFLTYFQNEAQLEKSRLLSDRFSAERPKGSFSTLEIQRTEQGDSAMYLCASHKVGELFFGEGSRLTVL.

This chain connects TRBV30 to TRBJ1-6; D uncertain. V lost 2 bases, J lost 0 bases, and 11 bases lay in between. This CDR3 comprises 16 residues. Per germline, CDR1 GTSNPN and CDR2 SVGIG (reference sequence). CDR3 coding DNA: TGTGCCTGGAGTTATACACCGAGCTCCTATAATTCACCCCTCCACTTT. This codes for CAWSYTPSSYNSPLHF.

The chain links TRBV6-5 to TRBJ2-1; D uncertain. Germline V lookup: CDR1 MNHEY, CDR2 SVGAGI. CDR3 size: 13 residues. Trimming took 3 bases from V and 6 from J, leaving 9 bases between them. The DNA of the CDR3 is TGTGCCAGCAGTTATGTGTCTAGCAATGAGCAGTTCTTC. Amino acids: CASSYVSSNEQFF.

The chain carries TRBV11-3 and TRBJ2-2; D may be TRBD1 or TRBD2 (6 bases each). The CDR3 contains 15 residues. CDR1 is SGHNT, CDR2 YENEEA, per germline. V lost 5 bases and J 3 bases, leaving 13 bases between the germline ends. Here the CDR3 DNA reads TGTGCCAGCAGCCGGGGGCGGGGATACACCGGGGAGCTGTTTTTT. Its translation is CASSRGRGYTGELFF.

V gene TRBV11-2 combines with J gene TRBJ2-7; D is perhaps TRBD1 or TRBD2 (5 bases each). The CDR3 loop spans 12 amino acids. Per germline, CDR1 SGHAT and CDR2 FQNNGV. The V gene lost 6 bases and the J gene lost 2 bases, with 8 bases spanning the gap. In nucleotides, the CDR3 is TGTGCCAGCAGTACGGGACCCTACGAGCAGTACTTC. It translates to CASSTGPYEQYF.

V is TRBV19 and J is TRBJ1-1, with a possible D match to TRBD1 (5 bases). The CDR3 covers 14 residues. Deletions cut 8 bases from V and 0 bases from J, with 13 bases between. Germline V gene lookup returns CDR1 LNHDA and CDR2 SQIVND (reference sequence). Here the CDR3 reads CASGKTDLNTEAFF. Here the CDR3 DNA reads TGTGCCAGTGGGAAGACAGACCTGAACACTGAAGCTTTCTTT. The variable domain in full, completed from reference TRBV19 and TRBJ1-1, reads DGGITQSPKYLFRKEGQNVTLSCEQNLNHDAMYWYRQDPGQGLRLIYYSQIVNDFQKGDIAEGYSVSREKKESFPLTVTSAQKNPTAFYLCASGKTDLNTEAFFGQGTRLTVV.

V is TRBV5-5 and J is TRBJ2-1, with D unresolved. The CDR3 sequence is 12 residues long. Germline CDR1 reads SGHKS; CDR2 reads YYEKEE (reference sequence). The V gene lost 0 bases and the J gene lost 8 bases, with 6 bases spanning the gap. CDR3 bases: TGTGCCAGCAGCTTGGGACTCCATGAGCAGTTCTTC. Translating gives CASSLGLHEQFF. The variable domain in full, with the rest retrieved from reference TRBV5-5 and TRBJ2-1, is DAGVTQSPTHLIKTRGQQVTLRCSPISGHKSVSWYQQVLGQGPQFIFQYYEKEERGRGNFPDRFSARQFPNYSSELNVNALLLGDSALYLCASSLGLHEQFFGPGTRLTVL.

The chain links TRBV7-3 to TRBJ2-1; the match to TRBD2 covers 10 bases. From germline, CDR1 is SGHTA and CDR2 FQGTGA. V shed 0 bases, J shed 6 bases, and the junction held 2 bases outside the gene matches. This CDR3 has 15 amino acids. CDR3 nucleotide sequence: TGTGCCAGCAGCTTAACACTAGCGGGGCTCAATGAGCAGTTCTTC. Its translation: CASSLTLAGLNEQFF. The full variable domain, rest sourced from reference TRBV7-3 and TRBJ2-1, is GAGVSQTPSNKVTEKGKYVELRCDPISGHTALYWYRQSLGQGPEFLIYFQGTGAADDSGLPNDRFFAVRPEGSVSTLKIQRTERGDSAVYLCASSLTLAGLNEQFFGPGTRLTVL.

The chain is built from TRBV7-8 and TRBJ2-1; a weak D match, TRBD1 (6 bases). V was cut by 5 bases and J by 7 bases, with 12 bases left in between. Germline V gene lookup returns CDR1 SGHVS and CDR2 FQNEAQ. This CDR3 region has 13 residues. CDR3 bases: TGTGCCAGCAGCACAGGGTTGTGGAATGAGCAGTTCTTC. Protein: CASSTGLWNEQFF.